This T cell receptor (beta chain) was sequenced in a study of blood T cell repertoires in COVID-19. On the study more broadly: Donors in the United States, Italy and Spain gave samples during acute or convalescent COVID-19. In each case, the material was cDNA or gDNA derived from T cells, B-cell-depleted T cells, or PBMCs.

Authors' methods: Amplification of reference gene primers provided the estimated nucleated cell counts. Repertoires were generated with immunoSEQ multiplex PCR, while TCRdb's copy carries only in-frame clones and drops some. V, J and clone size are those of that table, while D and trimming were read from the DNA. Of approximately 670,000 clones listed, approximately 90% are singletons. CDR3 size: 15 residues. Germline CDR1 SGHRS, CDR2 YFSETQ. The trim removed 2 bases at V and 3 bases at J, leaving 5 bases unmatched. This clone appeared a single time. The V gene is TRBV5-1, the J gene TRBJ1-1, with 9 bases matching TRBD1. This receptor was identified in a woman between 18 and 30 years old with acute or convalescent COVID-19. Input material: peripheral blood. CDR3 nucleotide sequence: TGCGCCAGCAGCTTATGGACAGGGGAGTACACTGAAGCTTTCTTT. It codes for CASSLWTGEYTEAFF.